This T cell receptor beta chain emerged from a study of response to subunit inactivated influenza vaccine (dated by TCRdb to 2016 to 2019). With respect to the entire study: The study used deep quantitative T cell receptor repertoire profiling to track responses to a trivalent subunit inactivated influenza vaccine.

The label giving this sample's time point can be read as: approximately 47 days after influenza vaccine administration. The CDR3 runs 15 amino acids, cysteine and phenylalanine included. Just the 45-base CDR3 DNA is kept, in frame starting at base 1. V and J lose 3 bases and 4 bases, and a span of 17 bases separates them. The germline V gene provides CDR1 SGDLS and CDR2 YYNGEE. What the research found in general, with its limitations: The authors proposed that each seasonal influenza vaccination may bring in only a limited number of new T cells.

The library came from RT-PCR. Sequencing was carried out with an Illumina HiSeq 2500. The public reads were quality trimmed at Q25 with fastp and then assembled into clones with MiXCR by TCRdb, keeping productive beta chains. One record per CDR3 amino acid sequence lists the most common genes and DNA. The sample yields 450,000 to 500,000 distinct CDR3 sequences; approximately 11% were counted once. Of the sample, around 12% is held by the ten largest clones. This clonotype was observed a few times. There is no known antigen for this receptor. No base quality information exists; no much larger clone differs at one position.

The chain employs TRBV9 and TRBJ2-7, and possibly TRBD2, on 5 matching bases. The clonotype was recovered from a man aged 50-59 years who received an inactivated influenza vaccine. Donor details come from another sample of the same person, matched by shared clones. Specimen: PBMCs from blood, collected about 40 days after vaccination. The DNA reads TGTGCCAGCAGCGAGAGCGGAGCCGGCGAGTACGAGCAGTACTTC. Its protein product is CASSESGAGEYEQYF.